This TCR beta chain derives from a study of cytomegalovirus exposure and HLA in healthy donors. The germline V and J ends were trimmed by 4 bases and 0 bases, with 5 bases remaining between them. Germline lookup yields CDR1 SGHRS and CDR2 YFSETQ. This CDR3 region has 13 residues. Primers: 60 Vbeta forward and 13 Jbeta reverse. Original processing methods: Later reanalysis found 80 million or so unique TCR beta chains, around 9.9 million of them shared. Assay: immunoSEQ multiplex PCR; the TCRdb copy retains only in-frame clones and omits some. V and J calls and clone size are those listed in that table; D and trimming were worked out from the DNA. This table has approximately 200,000 clones, 80% to 85% appearing once. Remarks on this clone: Its antigen is undetermined.

Overall study findings and caveats: V- and J-gene trimming of TCR beta was linked (in a later analysis) to a missense DCLRE1C variant. Common viral pathogens seemed, in a later analysis, to connect with several of the most significant clusters.

Input material: PBMCs. This sequence joins TRBV5-1 and TRBJ1-3; D not resolved. The TCR sequence derives from a young woman in good health and CMV-seropositive. The CDR3 DNA follows: TGCGCCAGCAGCACAGACTCTGGAAACACCATATATTTT. Translation gives CASSTDSGNTIYF.